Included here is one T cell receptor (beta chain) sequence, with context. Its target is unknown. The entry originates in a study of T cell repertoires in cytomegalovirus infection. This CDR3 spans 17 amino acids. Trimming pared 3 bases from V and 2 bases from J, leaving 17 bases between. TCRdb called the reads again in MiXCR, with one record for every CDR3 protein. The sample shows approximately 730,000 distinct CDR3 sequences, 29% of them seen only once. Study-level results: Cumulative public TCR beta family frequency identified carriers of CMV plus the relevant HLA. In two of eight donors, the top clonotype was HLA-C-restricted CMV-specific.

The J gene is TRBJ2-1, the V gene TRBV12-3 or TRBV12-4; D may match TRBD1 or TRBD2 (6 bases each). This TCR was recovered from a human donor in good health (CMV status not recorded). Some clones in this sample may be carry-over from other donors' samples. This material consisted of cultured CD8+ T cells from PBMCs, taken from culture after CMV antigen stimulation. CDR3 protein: CASSFLGGRTTYNEQFF. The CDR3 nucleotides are TGTGCCAGCAGTTTCCTGGGGGGCCGAACAACCTACAATGAGCAGTTCTTC.